The 11 T cell receptor beta chains listed next were all sequenced from one sample in a study of T-cell reconstitution after alpha-beta-depleted transplantation in children. As it was prepared, the TCRbeta library received unique molecular identifiers. TCRdb ran MiXCR on the PCR reads and lists one entry per CDR3 protein. Of approximately 250,000 distinct CDR3 sequences listed, approximately 9.7% were seen once; the top ten hold over 4.5%. The material was PBMCs from the stem cell graft donor, obtained from the stem cell graft. These receptors were obtained from a human donor who donated a stem cell graft to a child with SCID.

This clonotype came up many times. The chain recombines TRBV12-3 or TRBV12-4 with TRBJ2-7; D possibly corresponds to TRBD2 (5 bases). Trimming removed 3 bases at V and 1 base at J, with 16 bases between. CDR3 size: 16 residues. CDR3 residues: CASSLGATQQSYEQYF. DNA for the CDR3: TGTGCCAGCAGTTTGGGAGCTACCCAGCAGTCCTACGAGCAGTACTTC.

Many counts were recorded for this clonotype. V gene TRBV20-1 combines with J gene TRBJ1-4, with D uncertain. Trimming pared 5 bases from V and 8 bases from J, leaving 9 bases between. CDR1 is DFQATT and CDR2 is SNEGSKA in the germline V gene (reference sequence). CDR3 length equals 11 residues. CDR3 DNA: TGCAGTGCTGATCTCCGGGAAAAACTGTTTTTT. It encodes CSADLREKLFF.

This clonotype was picked up many times. CDR3 DNA sequence: TGCAGCGCACCCGGGACTAGCGGAGAGACCCAGTACTTC. Its protein is CSAPGTSGETQYF. The chain recombines TRBV29-1 with TRBJ2-5, with 11 bases matching TRBD2. Germline lookup yields CDR1 SQVTM and CDR2 ANQGSEA. V dropped 7 bases and J dropped 4; count of bases not matched to a gene: 5. This CDR3 region has 13 residues. Using reference TRBV29-1 and TRBJ2-5 for the parts outside the CDR3, the full variable domain is SAVISQKPSRDICQRGTSLTIQCQVDSQVTMMFWYRQQPGQSLTLIATANQGSEATYESGFVIDKFPISRPNLTFSTLTVSNMSPEDSSIYLCSAPGTSGETQYFGPGTRLLVL.

Ten or more counts support this clonotype. The chain links TRBV9 to TRBJ1-3; D perhaps matches TRBD1 (5 bases). CDR1 is SGDLS and CDR2 is YYNGEE in the germline V gene. The V and J ends lost 2 bases and 1 base respectively, with 7 bases between them. The CDR3 is 14 residues long. CDR3 in amino acids: CASSVRTSGNTIYF. The CDR3 DNA is TGTGCCAGCAGCGTTAGGACATCTGGAAACACCATATATTTT.

The sample holds many counts of this clonotype. This chain links TRBV4-3 with TRBJ1-5, with D perhaps TRBD1 (6 bases). V lost 1 base, J lost 7 bases, and 8 bases lay in between. Germline-derived CDR1 and CDR2 are LGHNA and YSLEER. This CDR3 spans 13 amino acids. This CDR3 is CASSQVRGQPQHF. CDR3 coding DNA: TGCGCCAGCAGCCAAGTAAGGGGGCAGCCCCAGCATTTT.

This clonotype came up many times. This sequence joins TRBV5-1 and TRBJ2-1, with 9 bases aligning to TRBD2. Looked up from germline, CDR1 is SGHRS and CDR2 is YFSETQ. This CDR3 comprises 16 residues. The V gene end was trimmed by 0 bases and the J gene end by 7 bases; junction bases not matched to a gene: 8. CDR3 sequence: CASSLVAGASGNEQFF. CDR3 coding DNA: TGCGCCAGCAGCTTGGTAGCGGGGGCTTCGGGGAATGAGCAGTTCTTC.

This clonotype has at least ten counts. The V call is TRBV27, the J call TRBJ2-5; TRBD2 is a possible D gene (5 bases). The CDR3 loop spans 14 amino acids. Germline V CDR1 and CDR2: MNHEY, SMNVEV (reference sequence). The germline V and J ends were trimmed by 3 bases and 2 bases, with 10 bases remaining between them. CDR3 in DNA: TGTGCCAGCAGTTTCTTTGCGGGTCAAGAGACCCAGTACTTC. Translation gives CASSFFAGQETQYF.

This clonotype was counted ten times or more. For the CDR3, the DNA is TGTGCCAGCAGTTTACGGGTTGGGGGTCAGCCCCAGCATTTT. Translated: CASSLRVGGQPQHF. The chain is built from TRBV12-3 or TRBV12-4 and TRBJ1-5; D is possibly TRBD1 (5 bases). Trimming stripped 2 bases from V and 6 bases from J, with 11 bases between. The CDR3 extends over 14 amino acids.

This clonotype was found many times. The chain has TRBV12-3 or TRBV12-4 and TRBJ2-3; 8 positions match TRBD2. The CDR3 contains 15 residues. J gave up 3 bases and V 6 bases, and 8 bases lay outside the gene matches. The CDR3 is CASRIGGAATDTQYF. CDR3 coding DNA: TGTGCCAGCAGAATCGGGGGGGCGGCGACAGATACGCAGTATTTT.

The V call is TRBV15, the J call TRBJ2-7; no clear D gene. V was shortened by 6 bases and J by 9 bases, with 18 bases between the two germline ends. The CDR3 is 13 residues long. Germline V lookup: CDR1 LNHNV, CDR2 YYDKDF (reference sequence). CDR3 nucleotide sequence: TGTGCCACCAGTCCTCGGGCCGCCGGCGCGCAGTACTTC. Translated: CATSPRAAGAQYF. Based on the CDR3 plus reference TRBV15 and TRBJ2-7, the full variable domain is DAMVIQNPRYQVTQFGKPVTLSCSQTLNHNVMYWYQQKSSQAPKLLFHYYDKDFNNEADTPDNFQSRRPNTSFCFLDIRSPGLGDTAMYLCATSPRAAGAQYFGPGTRLTVT.

The table lists this clonotype with many counts. The gene calls are TRBV20-1 and TRBJ1-4; D ambiguous. CDR3 length: 11 residues. CDR1 and CDR2 (germline): DFQATT, SNEGSKA (reference sequence). The CDR3 loop is CSAYSNEKLFF. CDR3 DNA sequence: TGCAGCGCTTACTCTAATGAAAAACTGTTTTTT.